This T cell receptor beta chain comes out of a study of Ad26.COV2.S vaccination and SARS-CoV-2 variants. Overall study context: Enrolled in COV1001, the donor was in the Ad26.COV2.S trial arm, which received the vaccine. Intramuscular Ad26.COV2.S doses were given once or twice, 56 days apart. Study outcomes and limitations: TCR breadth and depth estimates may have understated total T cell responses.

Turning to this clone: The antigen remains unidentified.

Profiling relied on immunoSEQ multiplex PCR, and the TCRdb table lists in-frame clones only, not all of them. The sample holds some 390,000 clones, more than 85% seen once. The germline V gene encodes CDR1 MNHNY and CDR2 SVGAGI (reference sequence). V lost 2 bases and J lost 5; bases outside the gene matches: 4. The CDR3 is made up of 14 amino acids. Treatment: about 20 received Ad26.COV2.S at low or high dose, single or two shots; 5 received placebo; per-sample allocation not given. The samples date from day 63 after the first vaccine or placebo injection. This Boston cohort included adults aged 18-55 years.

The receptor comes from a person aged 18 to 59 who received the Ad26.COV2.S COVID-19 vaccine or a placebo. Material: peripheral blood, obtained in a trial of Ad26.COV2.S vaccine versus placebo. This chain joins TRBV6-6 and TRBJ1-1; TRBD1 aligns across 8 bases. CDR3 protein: CASSYDRGWTEAFF. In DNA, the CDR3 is TGTGCCAGCAGTTACGACAGGGGCTGGACTGAAGCTTTCTTT.